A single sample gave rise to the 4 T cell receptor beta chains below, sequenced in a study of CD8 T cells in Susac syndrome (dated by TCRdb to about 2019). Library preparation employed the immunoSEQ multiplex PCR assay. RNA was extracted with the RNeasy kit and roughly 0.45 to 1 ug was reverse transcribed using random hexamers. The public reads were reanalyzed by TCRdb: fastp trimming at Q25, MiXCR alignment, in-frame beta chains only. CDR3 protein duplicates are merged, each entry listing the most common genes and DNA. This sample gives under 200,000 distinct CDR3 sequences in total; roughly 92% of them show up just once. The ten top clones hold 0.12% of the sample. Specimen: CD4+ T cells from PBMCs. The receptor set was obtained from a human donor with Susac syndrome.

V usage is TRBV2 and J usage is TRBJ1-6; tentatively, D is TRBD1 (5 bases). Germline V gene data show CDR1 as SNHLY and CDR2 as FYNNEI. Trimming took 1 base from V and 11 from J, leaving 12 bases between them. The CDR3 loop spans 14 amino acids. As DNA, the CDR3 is TGTGCCAGCAGTGAAGGGGGCAGGACGACACCCCTCCACTTT. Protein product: CASSEGGRTTPLHF.

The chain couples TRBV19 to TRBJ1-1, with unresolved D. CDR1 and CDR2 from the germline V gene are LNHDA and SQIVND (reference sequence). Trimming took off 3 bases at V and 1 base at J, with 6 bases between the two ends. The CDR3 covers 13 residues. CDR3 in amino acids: CASSMSGNTEAFF. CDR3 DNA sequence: TGTGCCAGTAGTATGTCCGGGAACACTGAAGCTTTCTTT.

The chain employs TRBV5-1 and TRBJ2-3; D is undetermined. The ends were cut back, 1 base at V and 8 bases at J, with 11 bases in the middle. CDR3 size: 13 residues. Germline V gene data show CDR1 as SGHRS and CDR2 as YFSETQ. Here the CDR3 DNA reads TGCGCCAGCAGCTTGACCGAACCGCCTACGCAGTATTTT. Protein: CASSLTEPPTQYF. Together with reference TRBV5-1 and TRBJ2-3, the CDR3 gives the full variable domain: KAGVTQTPRYLIKTRGQQVTLSCSPISGHRSVSWYQQTPGQGLQFLFEYFSETQRNKGNFPGRFSGRQFSNSRSEMNVSTLELGDSALYLCASSLTEPPTQYFGPGTRLTVL.

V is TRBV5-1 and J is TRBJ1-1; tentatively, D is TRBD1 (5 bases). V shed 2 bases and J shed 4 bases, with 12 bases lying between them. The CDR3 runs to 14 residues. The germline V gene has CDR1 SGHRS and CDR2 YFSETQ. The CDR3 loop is CASSFGDGGTEAFF. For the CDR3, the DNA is TGCGCCAGCAGCTTCGGAGACGGGGGCACTGAAGCTTTCTTT.